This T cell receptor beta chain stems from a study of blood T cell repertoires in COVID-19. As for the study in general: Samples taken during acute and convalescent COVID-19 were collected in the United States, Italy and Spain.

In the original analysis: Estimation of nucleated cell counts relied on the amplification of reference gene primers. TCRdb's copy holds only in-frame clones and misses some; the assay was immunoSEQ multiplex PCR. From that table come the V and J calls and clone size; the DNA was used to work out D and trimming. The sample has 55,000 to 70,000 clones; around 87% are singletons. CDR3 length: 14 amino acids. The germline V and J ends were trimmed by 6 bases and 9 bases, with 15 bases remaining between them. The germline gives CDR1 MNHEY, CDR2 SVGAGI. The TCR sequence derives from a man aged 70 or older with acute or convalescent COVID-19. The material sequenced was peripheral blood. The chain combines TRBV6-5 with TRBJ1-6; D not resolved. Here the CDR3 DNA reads TGTGCCAGCAGACCCGGGATTAACAGTTCACCCCTCCACTTT. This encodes CASRPGINSSPLHF.